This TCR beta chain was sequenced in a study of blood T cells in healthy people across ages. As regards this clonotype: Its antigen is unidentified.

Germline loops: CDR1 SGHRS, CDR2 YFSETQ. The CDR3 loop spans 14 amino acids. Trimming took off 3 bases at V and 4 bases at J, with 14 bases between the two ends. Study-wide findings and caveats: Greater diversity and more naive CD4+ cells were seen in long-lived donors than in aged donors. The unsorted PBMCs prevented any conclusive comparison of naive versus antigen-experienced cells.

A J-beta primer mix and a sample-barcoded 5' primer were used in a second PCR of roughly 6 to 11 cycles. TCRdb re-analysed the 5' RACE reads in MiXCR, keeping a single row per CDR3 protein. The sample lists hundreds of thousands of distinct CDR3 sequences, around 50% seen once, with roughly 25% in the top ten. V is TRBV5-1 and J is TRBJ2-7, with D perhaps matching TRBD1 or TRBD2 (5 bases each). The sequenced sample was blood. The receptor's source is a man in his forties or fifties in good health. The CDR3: CASSSTGRSYEQYF. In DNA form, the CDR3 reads TGCGCCAGCAGCTCGACGGGGCGATCGTACGAGCAGTACTTC.